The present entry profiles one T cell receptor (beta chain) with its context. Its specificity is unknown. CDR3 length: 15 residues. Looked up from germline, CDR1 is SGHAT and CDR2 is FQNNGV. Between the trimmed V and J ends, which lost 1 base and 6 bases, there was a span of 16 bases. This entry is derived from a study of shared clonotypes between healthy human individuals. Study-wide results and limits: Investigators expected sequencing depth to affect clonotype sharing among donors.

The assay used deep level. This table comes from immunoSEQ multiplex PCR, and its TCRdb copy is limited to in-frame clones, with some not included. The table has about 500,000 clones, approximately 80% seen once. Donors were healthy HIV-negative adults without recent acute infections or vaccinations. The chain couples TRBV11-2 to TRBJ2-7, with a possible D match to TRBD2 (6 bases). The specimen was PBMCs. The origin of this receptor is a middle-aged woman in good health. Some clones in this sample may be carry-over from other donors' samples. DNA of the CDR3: TGTGCCAGCAGCTTAGGGGGCCCGGGGGTAGCCGAGCAGTACTTC. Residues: CASSLGGPGVAEQYF.